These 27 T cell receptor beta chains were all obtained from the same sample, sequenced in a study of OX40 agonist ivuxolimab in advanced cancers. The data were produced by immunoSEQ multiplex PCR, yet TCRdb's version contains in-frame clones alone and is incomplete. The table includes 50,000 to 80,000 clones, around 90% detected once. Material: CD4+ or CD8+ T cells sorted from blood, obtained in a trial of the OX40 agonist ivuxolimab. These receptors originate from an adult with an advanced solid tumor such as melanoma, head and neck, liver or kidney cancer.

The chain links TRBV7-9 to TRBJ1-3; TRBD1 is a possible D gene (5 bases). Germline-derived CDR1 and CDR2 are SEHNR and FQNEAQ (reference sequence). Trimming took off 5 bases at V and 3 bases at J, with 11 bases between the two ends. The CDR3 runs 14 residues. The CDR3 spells CASSPGEGGNTIYF. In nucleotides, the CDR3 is TGTGCCAGCAGCCCGGGGGAAGGTGGAAACACCATATATTTT.

CDR3 residues: CASSYSGTGGEKLFF. The CDR3 DNA follows: TGTGCCAGCAGTTACTCAGGGACAGGGGGCGAAAAACTGTTTTTT. The J gene is TRBJ1-4, the V gene TRBV6-5, with 12 bases matching TRBD1. The CDR3 extends over 15 amino acids. The germline V gene has CDR1 MNHEY and CDR2 SVGAGI. Trimming at V came to 0 bases and at J to 8 bases, leaving 1 base not matched to a gene.

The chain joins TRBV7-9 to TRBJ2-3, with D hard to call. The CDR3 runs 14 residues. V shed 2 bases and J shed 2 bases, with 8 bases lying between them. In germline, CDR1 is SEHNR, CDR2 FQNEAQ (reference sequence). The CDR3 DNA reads TGTGCCAGCAGCTTAAACCCGCCCACAGATACGCAGTATTTT. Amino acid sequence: CASSLNPPTDTQYF.

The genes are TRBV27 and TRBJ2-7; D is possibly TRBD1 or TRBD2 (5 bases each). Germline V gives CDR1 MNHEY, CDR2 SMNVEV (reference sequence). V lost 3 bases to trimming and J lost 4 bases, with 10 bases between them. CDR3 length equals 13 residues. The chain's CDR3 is CASSLTGPYEQYF. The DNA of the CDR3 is TGTGCCAGCAGTTTGACGGGACCTTACGAGCAGTACTTC.

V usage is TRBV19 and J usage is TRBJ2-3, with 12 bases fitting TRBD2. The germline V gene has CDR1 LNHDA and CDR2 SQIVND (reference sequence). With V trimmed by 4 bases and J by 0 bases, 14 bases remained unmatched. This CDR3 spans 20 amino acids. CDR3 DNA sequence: TGTGCCAGTAGTACCGGACTAGCGGGACCCCAAAATTCTAGCACAGATACGCAGTATTTT. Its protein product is CASSTGLAGPQNSSTDTQYF.

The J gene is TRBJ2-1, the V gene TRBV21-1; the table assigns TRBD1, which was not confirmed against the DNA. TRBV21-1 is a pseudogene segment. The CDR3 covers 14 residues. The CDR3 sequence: CASSPRQPYNEQFF. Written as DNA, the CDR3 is TGTGCCAGCAGCCCAAGACAGCCGTACAATGAGCAGTTCTTC.

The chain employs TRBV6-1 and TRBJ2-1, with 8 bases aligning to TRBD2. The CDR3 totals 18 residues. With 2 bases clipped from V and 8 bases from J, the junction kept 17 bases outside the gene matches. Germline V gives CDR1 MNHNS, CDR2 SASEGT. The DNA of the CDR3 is TGTGCCAGCAGTGAACAAGTCGGGAGGGCCACTCGTATCTATGAGCAGTTCTTC. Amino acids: CASSEQVGRATRIYEQFF.

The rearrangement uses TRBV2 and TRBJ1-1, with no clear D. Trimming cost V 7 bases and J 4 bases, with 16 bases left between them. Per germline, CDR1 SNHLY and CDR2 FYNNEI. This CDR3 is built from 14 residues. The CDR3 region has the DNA TGTGCCAGCACCATCTCAGGAGGGTTCACTGAAGCTTTCTTT. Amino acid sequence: CASTISGGFTEAFF.

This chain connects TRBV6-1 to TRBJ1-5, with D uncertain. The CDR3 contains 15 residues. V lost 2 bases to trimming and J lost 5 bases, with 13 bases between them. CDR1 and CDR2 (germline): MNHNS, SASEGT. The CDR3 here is CASSETPNGHQPQHF. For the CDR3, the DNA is TGTGCCAGCAGTGAAACGCCGAACGGCCATCAGCCCCAGCATTTT.

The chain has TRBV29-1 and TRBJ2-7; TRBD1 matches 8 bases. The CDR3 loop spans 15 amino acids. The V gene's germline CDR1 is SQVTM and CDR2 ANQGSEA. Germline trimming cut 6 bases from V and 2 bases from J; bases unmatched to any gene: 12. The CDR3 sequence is CSVGETGGLPYEQYF. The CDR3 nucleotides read TGCAGCGTCGGAGAAACAGGGGGGCTACCCTACGAGCAGTACTTC.

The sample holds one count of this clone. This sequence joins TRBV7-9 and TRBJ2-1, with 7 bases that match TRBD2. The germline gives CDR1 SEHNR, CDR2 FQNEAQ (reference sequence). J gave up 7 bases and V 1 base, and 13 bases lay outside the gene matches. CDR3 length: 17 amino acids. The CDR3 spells CASSLGSLAALRNEQFF. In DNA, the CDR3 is TGTGCCAGCAGCTTAGGGTCGCTAGCGGCCCTTAGGAATGAGCAGTTCTTC.

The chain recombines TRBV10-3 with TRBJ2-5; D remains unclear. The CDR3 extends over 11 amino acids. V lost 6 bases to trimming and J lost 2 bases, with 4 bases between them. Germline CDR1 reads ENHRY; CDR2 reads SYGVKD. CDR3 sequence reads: CAIRGQETQYF. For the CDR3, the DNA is TGTGCCATCAGGGGGCAAGAGACCCAGTACTTC.

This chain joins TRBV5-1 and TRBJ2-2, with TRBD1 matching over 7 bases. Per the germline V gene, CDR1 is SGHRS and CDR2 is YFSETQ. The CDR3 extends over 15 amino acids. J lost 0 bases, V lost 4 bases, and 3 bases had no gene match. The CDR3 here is CASSNRGPNTGELFF. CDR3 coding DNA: TGCGCCAGCAGCAACAGGGGCCCGAACACCGGGGAGCTGTTTTTT.

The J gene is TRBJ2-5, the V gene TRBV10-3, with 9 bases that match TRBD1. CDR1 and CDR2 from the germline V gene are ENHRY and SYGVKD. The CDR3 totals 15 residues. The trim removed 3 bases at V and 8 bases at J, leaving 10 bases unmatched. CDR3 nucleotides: TGTGCCATCAGTGAAGGGACAGGGCAACGAAAAACCCAGTACTTC. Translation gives CAISEGTGQRKTQYF.

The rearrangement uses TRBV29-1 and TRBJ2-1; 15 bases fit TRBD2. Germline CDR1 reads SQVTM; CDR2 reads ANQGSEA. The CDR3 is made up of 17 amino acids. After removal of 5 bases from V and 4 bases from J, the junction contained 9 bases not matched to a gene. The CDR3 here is CSVRPGLAGGEYNEQFF. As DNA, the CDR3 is TGCAGCGTTCGGCCCGGACTAGCGGGAGGGGAATACAATGAGCAGTTCTTC.

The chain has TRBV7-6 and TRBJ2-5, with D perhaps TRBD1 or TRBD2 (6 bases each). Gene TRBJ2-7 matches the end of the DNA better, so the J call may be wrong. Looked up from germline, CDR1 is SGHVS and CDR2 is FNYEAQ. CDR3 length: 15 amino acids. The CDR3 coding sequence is TGTGCCAGCAGCTTAGTCGGAGGGCCCAGGGGCGAGCAGTACTTC. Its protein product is CASSLVGGPRGEQYF.

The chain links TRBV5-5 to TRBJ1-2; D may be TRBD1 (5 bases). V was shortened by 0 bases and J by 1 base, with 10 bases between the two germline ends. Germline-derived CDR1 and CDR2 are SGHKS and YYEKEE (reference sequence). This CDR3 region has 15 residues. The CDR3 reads CASSLAGGGNYGYTF. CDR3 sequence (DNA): TGTGCCAGCAGCTTGGCCGGGGGAGGTAACTATGGCTACACCTTC.

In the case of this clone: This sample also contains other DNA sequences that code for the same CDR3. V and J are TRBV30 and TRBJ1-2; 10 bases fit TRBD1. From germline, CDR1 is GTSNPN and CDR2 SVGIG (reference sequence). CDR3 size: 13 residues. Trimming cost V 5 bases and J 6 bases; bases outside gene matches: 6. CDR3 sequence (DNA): TGTGCCTGGGAGCCCGGGACAGGGGATGGCTACACCTTC. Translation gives CAWEPGTGDGYTF.

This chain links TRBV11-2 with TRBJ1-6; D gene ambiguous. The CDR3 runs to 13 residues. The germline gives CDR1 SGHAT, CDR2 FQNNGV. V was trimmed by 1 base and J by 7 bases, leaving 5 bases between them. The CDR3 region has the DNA TGTGCCAGCAGCTTAGCGGCCAATTCACCCCTCCACTTT. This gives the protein CASSLAANSPLHF.

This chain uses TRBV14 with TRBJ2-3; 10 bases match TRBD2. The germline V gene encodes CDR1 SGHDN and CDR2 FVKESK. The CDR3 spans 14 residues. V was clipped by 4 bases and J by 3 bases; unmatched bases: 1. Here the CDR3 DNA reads TGTGCCAGCAGCCTGGGACTAGCGACAGATACGCAGTATTTT. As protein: CASSLGLATDTQYF.

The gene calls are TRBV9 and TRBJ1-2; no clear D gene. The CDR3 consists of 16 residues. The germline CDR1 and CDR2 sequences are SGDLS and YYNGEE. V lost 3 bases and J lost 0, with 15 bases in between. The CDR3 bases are TGTGCCAGCAGCGACCCCGGTATCACTACTAACTATGGCTACACCTTC. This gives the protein CASSDPGITTNYGYTF.

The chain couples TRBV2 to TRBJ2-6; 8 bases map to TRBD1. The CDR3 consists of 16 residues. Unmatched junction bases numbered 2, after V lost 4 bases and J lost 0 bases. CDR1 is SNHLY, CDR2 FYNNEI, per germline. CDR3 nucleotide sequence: TGTGCCAGCAGTGGACAGGGGCGCTCTGGGGCCAACGTCCTGACTTTC. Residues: CASSGQGRSGANVLTF.

DNA of the CDR3: TGTGCCAGCACCCGGGGCAGGGACGGGTGGCTGTTTTTT. It translates to CASTRGRDGWLFF. The V gene is TRBV5-6, the J gene TRBJ2-2, with D possibly being TRBD1 or TRBD2 (5 bases each). Trimming took off 6 bases at V and 13 bases at J, with 19 bases between the two ends. The CDR3 sequence is 13 residues long. The germline V gene has CDR1 SGHDT and CDR2 YYEEEE.

The DNA for the CDR3 is TGTGCCAGCAACTGGCAGGGCGGAGAGACCCAGTACTTC. Translated: CASNWQGGETQYF. The chain joins TRBV6-1 to TRBJ2-5; D possibly corresponds to TRBD1 (5 bases). V was shortened by 7 bases and J by 4 bases, with 13 bases between the two germline ends. CDR3 length equals 13 residues. Looked up from germline, CDR1 is MNHNS and CDR2 is SASEGT.

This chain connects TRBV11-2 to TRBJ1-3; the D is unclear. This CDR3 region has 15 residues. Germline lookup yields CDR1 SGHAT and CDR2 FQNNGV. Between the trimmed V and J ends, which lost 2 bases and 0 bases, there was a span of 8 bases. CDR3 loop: CASSLTGSSGNTIYF. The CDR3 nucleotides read TGTGCCAGCAGCTTAACGGGAAGCTCTGGAAACACCATATATTTT.

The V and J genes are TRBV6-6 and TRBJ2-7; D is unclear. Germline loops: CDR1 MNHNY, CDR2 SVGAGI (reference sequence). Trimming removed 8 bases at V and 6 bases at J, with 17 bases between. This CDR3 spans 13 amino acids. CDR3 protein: CASSATSHLEQYF. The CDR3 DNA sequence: TGTGCCAGCTCCGCCACCTCCCATCTCGAGCAGTACTTC.

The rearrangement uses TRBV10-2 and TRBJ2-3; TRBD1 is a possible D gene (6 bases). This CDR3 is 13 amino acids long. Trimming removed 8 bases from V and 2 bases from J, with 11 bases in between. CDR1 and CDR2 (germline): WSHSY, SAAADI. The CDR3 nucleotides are TGCGCCAGCGGACAGACTATCACAGATACGCAGTATTTT. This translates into CASGQTITDTQYF.